The rows below give T cell receptor beta chains drawn from one sample of a study of cytomegalovirus exposure and HLA in healthy donors. The method was immunoSEQ multiplex PCR; TCRdb's version includes in-frame clones alone and lacks a portion of them. Among some 76,000 clones listed, approximately 72% were seen once. Sequencing used PBMCs. The receptors derive from a woman aged 40 to 50 in good health and CMV-seropositive. CDR3s include the opening cysteine and the closing phenylalanine or tryptophan. The D gene is left open where the match is weak. Clone size appears in some rows only: once, few, many, or a class for an expanded clone.

NA	TRBD1	TRBV9	TRBJ1-2	TGTGCCAGCAGCGGACAGGGGTCGTTGAACTATGGCTACACCTTC	CASSGQGSLNYGYTF
NA	NA	TRBV9	TRBJ2-4	TGTGCCAGCAGCGCATATACAGGGACCAAAAACATTCAGTACTTC	CASSAYTGTKNIQYF
few	TRBD2	TRBV10-3	TRBJ2-7	TGTGCCATTTCCGCCTCGGGGGGGGCGGGGGCCTACGAGCAGTACTTC	CAISASGGAGAYEQYF
NA	NA	TRBV27	TRBJ1-2	TGTGCCAGCAGTTCGGCAGGGCTAGTAGATGGCTACACCTTC	CASSSAGLVDGYTF
NA	NA	TRBV19	TRBJ2-5	TGTGCCAGTAGTATCAGAGAGACCCAGTACTTC	CASSIRETQYF
NA	NA	TRBV6-1	TRBJ1-5	TGTGCCAGCAGTGGTACGACAGGTCAGCCCCAGCATTTT	CASSGTTGQPQHF
NA	TRBD2	TRBV6-5	TRBJ2-7	TGTGCCAGCAGCGGGACTAGCGGGATCAGCCCGCAGTACTTC	CASSGTSGISPQYF
once	TRBD1	TRBV11-3	TRBJ2-1	TGTGCCAGCAGCTTAGGGTGGGACAGGGCCTACAATGAGCAGTTCTTC	CASSLGWDRAYNEQFF
few	TRBD1	TRBV7-6	TRBJ1-6	TGTGCCAGCAGCTCCACAGGGGGGAATTCACCCCTCCACTTT	CASSSTGGNSPLHF
few	TRBD1	TRBV30	TRBJ1-1	TGTGCCTGGACCAAAGGGACAGGGGGGAACACTGAAGCTTTCTTT	CAWTKGTGGNTEAFF
NA	NA	TRBV18	TRBJ2-7	TGTGCCAGCTCAGGGGACATCGGGCACGAGCAGTACTTC	CASSGDIGHEQYF
NA	NA	TRBV27	TRBJ1-5	TGTGCCAGCGGGGGGGGCATGGGTCAGCCCCAGCATTTT	CASGGGMGQPQHF
NA	TRBD1	TRBV7-2	TRBJ1-6	TGTGCCAGCAGAAAAGGGACAGGGATTAATTCACCCCTCCACTTT	CASRKGTGINSPLHF
few	TRBD1	TRBV10-3	TRBJ1-1	TGTGCCATCAGTGAGTCGAAACAGGGGGCATACATGAACACTGAAGCTTTCTTT	CAISESKQGAYMNTEAFF
NA	TRBD2	TRBV5-1	TRBJ2-2	TGCGCCAGCAGCTGGACTAGTATGACCGGGGAGCTGTTTTTT	CASSWTSMTGELFF
few	NA	TRBV25-1	TRBJ1-1	TGTGCCAGCAGTGCGGGTAACACTGAAGCTTTCTTT	CASSAGNTEAFF
NA	TRBD1	TRBV9	TRBJ1-2	TGTGCCAGCAGCGTAGGGGTACAGGGGGCCGGCTATGGCTACACCTTC	CASSVGVQGAGYGYTF
NA	NA	TRBV19	TRBJ1-1	TGTGCCAGTATCCACCGGGGACTCATAAGCACTGAAGCTTTCTTT	CASIHRGLISTEAFF
NA	TRBD1	TRBV2	TRBJ1-1	TGTGCCAGCAGTGAGGGACAGCTGAACACTGAAGCTTTCTTT	CASSEGQLNTEAFF
NA	TRBD1	TRBV27	TRBJ1-2	TGTGCCAGCAGCCCGACGACAGGGTGGCACTATGGCTACACCTTC	CASSPTTGWHYGYTF
few	TRBD1	TRBV7-9	TRBJ2-6	TGTGCCAGCAGCTTCGTGACAGGGCCCTCTGGGGCCAACGTCCTGACTTTC	CASSFVTGPSGANVLTF
NA	TRBD1	TRBV7-8	TRBJ1-5	TGTGCCAGCAGCTTAGTGGGCAGGGGGAAGGAACAGCCCCAGCATTTT	CASSLVGRGKEQPQHF
NA	NA	TRBV6-9	TRBJ2-1	TGTGCCAGCAGTTGGGGGACTGACAATGAGCAGTTCTTC	CASSWGTDNEQFF
once	NA	TRBV5-6	TRBJ2-7	TGTGCCAGCAGCTCGCCTACAGGGTACGCCTACGAGCAGTACTTC	CASSSPTGYAYEQYF
few	TRBD1	TRBV11-2	TRBJ2-7	TGTGCCAGCCGACAGGGGGGCTACGAGCAGTACTTC	CASRQGGYEQYF
NA	NA	TRBV4-1	TRBJ2-1	TGCGCCAGCAGCCAAGAGCCAGGTGGTGAGCAGTTCTTC	CASSQEPGGEQFF
NA	NA	TRBV9	TRBJ2-3	TGTGCCAGCAGCGTAGGGGGTAAAACGGGGACAGATACGCAGTATTTT	CASSVGGKTGTDTQYF
NA	NA	TRBV4-3	TRBJ2-7	TGCGCCAGCAGCGGCCCACGGGGCGAGCAGTACTTC	CASSGPRGEQYF
NA	NA	TRBV9	TRBJ1-1	TGTGCCAGCAGCGTAGATGGGGGCCACACTGAAGCTTTCTTT	CASSVDGGHTEAFF
NA	NA	TRBV9	TRBJ2-7	TGTGCCAGCAGCGCTCGGCCCGCGGGTAACTACGAGCAGTACTTC	CASSARPAGNYEQYF
NA	NA	TRBV27	TRBJ1-4	TGTGCCAGCAGTTTTTGGGGGGTTGGGGAAAAACTGTTTTTT	CASSFWGVGEKLFF
NA	TRBD1	TRBV5-1	TRBJ1-2	TGCGCCAGCAGCTTGACAGGGGAGGACTATGGCTACACCTTC	CASSLTGEDYGYTF
NA	NA	TRBV6-5	TRBJ2-4	TGTGCCAGCAGTTACCGCGGGACTCTGGGGGTTAACATTCAGTACTTC	CASSYRGTLGVNIQYF